This TCR beta chain comes out of a study of T cell responses to AZD1222 COVID-19 vaccine. From germline, CDR1 is SQVTM and CDR2 ANQGSEA. This CDR3 region has 12 residues. With 3 bases removed from V and 5 bases from J, the gap between germline ends came to 10 bases. The data were produced by immunoSEQ multiplex PCR, yet TCRdb's version contains in-frame clones alone and is incomplete. Here the sample spans about 70,000 clones, around nine tenths being singletons. A note on this clone: The antigen is undetermined.

Regarding the study as a whole: Regions left unmutated in variants are reportedly the target of nearly half of spike-specific TCRs. There were mostly white British donors and more females than males, and clonal diversity was possibly underestimated. Spike-specific TCR breadth and depth both grew after two AZD1222 doses.

The TCR sequence derives from an adult who received the AZD1222 COVID-19 vaccine. The chain has TRBV29-1 and TRBJ1-2; D unresolved. The specimen was peripheral blood, collected 28 days after the second AZD1222 dose. The CDR3 DNA reads as TGCAGCGTTGATTCGCCAGCTTATGGCTACACCTTC. The encoded protein is CSVDSPAYGYTF.